This T cell receptor (beta chain) was recovered during a study of blood T cells in healthy people across ages. In the study overall: The template switching approach captured approximately one barcoded beta molecule for every two T cells. Study-wide results and limits: Long-lived donors had more naive CD4+ cells and higher diversity than aged donors.

Through a sample-barcoded 5' primer and a J-beta primer mix, a second PCR was run for roughly 6 to 12 cycles. Each CDR3 protein is one row after TCRdb ran MiXCR on the 5' RACE reads. Here the sample spans fewer than 750,000 distinct CDR3 sequences, approximately 52% being singletons. Points on this clonotype: Its antigen is unidentified.

V gave up 0 bases and J gave up 0 bases, with 11 bases separating them. Germline V CDR1 and CDR2: SGHVS, FQNEAQ. This CDR3 has 16 amino acids. Sequenced input: blood. The chain links TRBV7-8 to TRBJ2-5; D ambiguous. This TCR was sampled from a woman aged 80 or over in good health. CDR3 sequence: CASSLAISVYQETQYF. The CDR3 DNA reads TGTGCCAGCAGCTTAGCGATTTCGGTGTACCAAGAGACCCAGTACTTC.